This TCR beta chain was found in a study of cytomegalovirus exposure and HLA in healthy donors. General study results and limits: Available immune exposure information was restricted to CMV serostatus only. Confirmation was obtained in vitro that three CMV-associated chains are specific for CMV antigens. Previous analysis showed most TCR beta V segments were productive about 87% or about 30% of the time. Excluded: some indistinguishable V segments such as TRBV6-2 and TRBV6-3.

A note on this clone: The antigen is unknown.

The study ran its PCR with 60 Vbeta and 13 Jbeta primers. The method was immunoSEQ multiplex PCR; TCRdb's version includes in-frame clones alone and lacks a portion of them. The sample includes about 240,000 clones, around 80% of them seen just once. V lost 4 bases, J lost 6 bases, and 12 bases stayed unmatched. CDR3 length: 16 residues. The germline V gene has CDR1 SEHNR and CDR2 FQNEAQ (reference sequence). The chain links TRBV7-9 to TRBJ1-5; 7 nucleotides match TRBD1. Source material: PBMCs. The clonotype originates from a woman aged 55-70 years in good health and CMV-seropositive. The CDR3 sequence: CASSSDREVIGQPQHF. CDR3 nucleotides: TGTGCCAGCAGCTCCGACAGGGAAGTGATAGGTCAGCCCCAGCATTTT.